One sample yielded the 14 T cell receptor beta chains listed below, sequenced in a study of blood T cell repertoires in COVID-19. Repertoires were generated with immunoSEQ multiplex PCR, while TCRdb's copy carries only in-frame clones and drops some. This sample carries under 85,000 clones, about 81% of them seen once, and the ten largest clones take 15% to 19%. Sequences were obtained from peripheral blood. The receptors stem from an elderly man with acute or convalescent COVID-19.

The chain combines TRBV19 with TRBJ2-4; TRBD1 matches at 9 bases. The CDR3 has 19 amino acids. The junction had 10 bases not matched to a gene; V was cut back by 1 base and J by 0 bases. Germline V lookup: CDR1 LNHDA, CDR2 SQIVND (reference sequence). CDR3 sequence (DNA): TGTGCCAGTAGTATAGCCGGGACAGGGCTCTTACTAGCCAAAAACATTCAGTACTTC. Translating gives CASSIAGTGLLLAKNIQYF. The whole variable domain, remainder taken from reference TRBV19 and TRBJ2-4, is DGGITQSPKYLFRKEGQNVTLSCEQNLNHDAMYWYRQDPGQGLRLIYYSQIVNDFQKGDIAEGYSVSREKKESFPLTVTSAQKNPTAFYLCASSIAGTGLLLAKNIQYFGAGTRLSVL.

The genes are TRBV7-9 and TRBJ1-6; D is unclear. Germline values: CDR1 SEHNR, CDR2 FQNEAQ (reference sequence). CDR3 length: 13 amino acids. Deletions cut 1 base from V and 6 bases from J, with 4 bases between. The CDR3 sequence is CASSLGLNSPLHF. The CDR3, as DNA: TGTGCCAGCAGCTTAGGGCTTAATTCACCCCTCCACTTT.

The chain recombines TRBV6-2 or TRBV6-3 with TRBJ2-1; 12 nucleotides match TRBD2. Germline CDR1 is MNHEY and CDR2 is SVGEGT. The ends lost 3 bases at V and 7 bases at J; junction bases unmatched: 1. CDR3 size: 14 residues. The CDR3 spells CASSYTSGRNEQFF. The CDR3 DNA reads as TGTGCCAGCAGTTATACTAGCGGGAGGAATGAGCAGTTCTTC.

This rearrangement joins TRBV19 to TRBJ2-2; 9 bases line up with TRBD1. The CDR3 is 14 residues long. V was clipped by 7 bases and J by 6 bases; unmatched bases: 6. CDR1 LNHDA and CDR2 SQIVND come from the germline V gene (reference sequence). DNA for the CDR3: TGTGCCAGTACTGGGACAGGGTACGCCGGGGAGCTGTTTTTT. Translation gives CASTGTGYAGELFF.

V and J are TRBV19 and TRBJ2-3, with 8 nucleotides matching TRBD1. V shed 5 bases and J 0 bases; nucleotides not matched to a gene: 4. The CDR3 runs 15 residues. Looked up from germline, CDR1 is LNHDA and CDR2 is SQIVND (reference sequence). This chain's CDR3 is CASSSTGASTDTQYF. The CDR3 DNA sequence: TGTGCCAGTAGTTCGACAGGGGCCAGCACAGATACGCAGTATTTT.

The chain uses TRBV27 and TRBJ1-6, with 7 bases matching TRBD1. The V gene end was trimmed by 10 bases and the J gene end by 9 bases; junction bases not matched to a gene: 6. Germline V gene sequence: CDR1 MNHEY, CDR2 SMNVEV (reference sequence). This CDR3 comprises 12 residues. CDR3 residues: CATRQGSSPLHF. CDR3 sequence (DNA): TGTGCCACCCGACAGGGAAGTTCACCCCTCCACTTT.

The CDR3 bases are TGTGCCAGCAGCCTCGCCGGGGAGCTGTTTTTT. Amino acids: CASSLAGELFF. The chain is built from TRBV7-9 and TRBJ2-2, with D unresolved. Germline values: CDR1 SEHNR, CDR2 FQNEAQ (reference sequence). The CDR3 contains 11 residues. Trimming left V 5 bases short and J 6 bases short, with 4 bases between.

The chain employs TRBV2 and TRBJ2-2; 8 nucleotides match TRBD1. This CDR3 contains 14 residues. V lost 2 bases, J lost 6 bases, and 2 bases stayed unmatched. Germline lookup yields CDR1 SNHLY and CDR2 FYNNEI. DNA for the CDR3: TGTGCCAGCAGTGAAATACAGGGGGCCGGGGAGCTGTTTTTT. As protein: CASSEIQGAGELFF.

The chain combines TRBV27 with TRBJ2-7; 11 bases line up with TRBD2. The germline gives CDR1 MNHEY, CDR2 SMNVEV (reference sequence). V lost 5 bases to trimming and J lost 4 bases; unmatched junction nucleotides: 10. This CDR3 region has 16 residues. CDR3: CASSLGLAGGGYEQYF. In DNA form, the CDR3 reads TGTGCCAGCAGTCTAGGCCTAGCGGGAGGCGGATACGAGCAGTACTTC.

This chain joins TRBV6-5 and TRBJ1-2; 10 bases are a match to TRBD1. Germline-derived CDR1 and CDR2 are MNHEY and SVGAGI. V shed 6 bases, J shed 3 bases, and the junction held 7 bases outside the gene matches. The CDR3 loop spans 15 amino acids. The CDR3 region is CASRLFGTGDYGYTF. CDR3 sequence (DNA): TGTGCCAGCAGACTGTTCGGGACAGGGGACTATGGCTACACCTTC.

V is TRBV28 and J is TRBJ2-1, with unresolved D. This CDR3 region has 12 residues. In germline, CDR1 is MDHEN, CDR2 SYDVKM. V was clipped by 6 bases and J by 10 bases, with 13 bases between them. The CDR3 bases are TGTGCCAGCAGGCTGGCCCTCGCCGAGCAGTTCTTC. Amino acid sequence: CASRLALAEQFF. The full variable domain, rest sourced from reference TRBV28 and TRBJ2-1, is DVKVTQSSRYLVKRTGEKVFLECVQDMDHENMFWYRQDPGLGLRLIYFSYDVKMKEKGDIPEGYSVSREKKERFSLILESASTNQTSMYLCASRLALAEQFFGPGTRLTVL.

This clone has just one count. The V and J genes are TRBV7-9 and TRBJ2-1; a possible D gene is TRBD2 (6 bases). Germline V CDR1 and CDR2: SEHNR, FQNEAQ (reference sequence). V was clipped by 1 base and J by 7 bases, with 17 bases between them. This CDR3 region has 16 residues. The CDR3 nucleotides read TGTGCCAGCAGCTTAGGACTCGGGGATGGGGGGAATGAGCAGTTCTTC. It translates to CASSLGLGDGGNEQFF.

This clone was observed a single time. The rearrangement joins TRBV14 to TRBJ2-1; tentatively, D is TRBD1 (5 bases). The V gene's germline CDR1 is SGHDN and CDR2 FVKESK. With 6 bases removed from V and 2 bases from J, the gap between germline ends came to 8 bases. The CDR3 loop spans 13 amino acids. The CDR3 region has the DNA TGTGCCAGCAGTAGACAGACCTACAATGAGCAGTTCTTC. Protein sequence: CASSRQTYNEQFF. Full variable domain (remainder filled in from reference TRBV14 and TRBJ2-1): EAGVTQFPSHSVIEKGQTVTLRCDPISGHDNLYWYRRVMGKEIKFLLHFVKESKQDESGMPNNRFLAERTGGTYSTLKVQPAELEDSGVYFCASSRQTYNEQFFGPGTRLTVL.

The CDR3 coding sequence is TGTGCCACCAGTGCCTTCGAGGGGGCGCCGGGCACCGGGGAGCTGTTTTTT. This sequence encodes CATSAFEGAPGTGELFF. The chain has TRBV24-1 and TRBJ2-2, with TRBD1 matching 7 bases. The germline V gene has CDR1 KGHDR and CDR2 SFDVKD. With V trimmed by 5 bases and J by 4 bases, 12 bases remained unmatched. CDR3 length equals 17 residues.